This T cell receptor beta chain was documented in a study of blood T cell repertoires in COVID-19. The wider study: COVID-19 samples from acute and convalescent phases originated in the United States, Italy and Spain. In each case, the material was cDNA or gDNA derived from T cells, B-cell-depleted T cells, or PBMCs.

As originally analysed: Using reference gene primer amplification, nucleated cell counts were estimated. Here immunoSEQ multiplex PCR was the method, and the copy in TCRdb shows in-frame clones only, minus some. The V and J calls and clone size come from that table; D and trimming were worked out from the DNA. The sample includes 35,000 or so clones, around 90% of them seen just once. The germline V gene has CDR1 SGHTA and CDR2 FQGNSA. There are 12 residues in the CDR3. The V and J ends lost 2 bases and 8 bases respectively, with 7 bases between them. This chain joins TRBV7-2 and TRBJ2-1; D is uncertain. The source is a man aged 70-80 years with acute or convalescent COVID-19. The sequencing input was peripheral blood. The DNA of the CDR3 is TGTGCCAGCAGCTTATATGGAGATGAGCAGTTCTTC. Protein: CASSLYGDEQFF.